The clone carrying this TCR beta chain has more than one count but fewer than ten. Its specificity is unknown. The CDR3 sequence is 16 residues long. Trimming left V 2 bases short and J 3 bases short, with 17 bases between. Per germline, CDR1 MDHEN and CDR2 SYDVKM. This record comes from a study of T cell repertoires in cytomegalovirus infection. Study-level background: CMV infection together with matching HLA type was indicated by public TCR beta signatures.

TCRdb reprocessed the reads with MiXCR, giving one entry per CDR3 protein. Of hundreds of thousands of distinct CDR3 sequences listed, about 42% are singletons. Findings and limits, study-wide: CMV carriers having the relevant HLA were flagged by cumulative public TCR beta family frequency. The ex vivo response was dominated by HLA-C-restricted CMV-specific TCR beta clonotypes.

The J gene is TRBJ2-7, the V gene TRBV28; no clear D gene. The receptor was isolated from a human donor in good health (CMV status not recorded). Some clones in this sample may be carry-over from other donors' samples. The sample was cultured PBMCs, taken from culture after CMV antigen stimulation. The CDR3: CASSLEYLSGYYEQYF. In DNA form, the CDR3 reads TGTGCCAGCAGTTTAGAATATTTATCGGGCTACTACGAGCAGTACTTC. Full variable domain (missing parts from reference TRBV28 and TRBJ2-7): DVKVTQSSRYLVKRTGEKVFLECVQDMDHENMFWYRQDPGLGLRLIYFSYDVKMKEKGDIPEGYSVSREKKERFSLILESASTNQTSMYLCASSLEYLSGYYEQYFGPGTRLTVT.